The 6 T cell receptor beta chains below were found in one sample sequenced in a study of healthy donors' naive CD4 and CD8 T cells. Each TCR library used around 500 ng of total RNA and a linear amplification protocol. MiXCR, run by TCRdb on the reads, gives a single entry per CDR3 protein. The sample has 180,000 or so distinct CDR3 sequences; 65% to 80% are singletons. Source material: naive CD4+ and CD8+ T cells sorted from blood, pooled from several donors. These receptors all come from a pool of human donors in good health; the sample pools cells from several healthy donors.

The V gene is TRBV29-1, the J gene TRBJ2-1; TRBD1 is a possible D gene (6 bases). The CDR3 length is 13 residues. Germline V gene lookup returns CDR1 SQVTM and CDR2 ANQGSEA. V lost 0 bases and J lost 8, with 11 bases in between. CDR3 DNA: TGCAGCGTTGAAGATGGGACAAGTGATGAGCAGTTCTTC. It translates to CSVEDGTSDEQFF.

The chain joins TRBV19 to TRBJ1-2; unclear D gene. The ends were cut back, 3 bases at V and 1 base at J, with 12 bases in the middle. The CDR3 is 15 amino acids. Germline V gene sequence: CDR1 LNHDA, CDR2 SQIVND (reference sequence). Written as DNA, the CDR3 is TGTGCCAGTAGTATGGACCTGACTAGTAACTATGGCTACACCTTC. Its translation is CASSMDLTSNYGYTF. Filled out from reference TRBV19 and TRBJ1-2, the complete variable domain reads DGGITQSPKYLFRKEGQNVTLSCEQNLNHDAMYWYRQDPGQGLRLIYYSQIVNDFQKGDIAEGYSVSREKKESFPLTVTSAQKNPTAFYLCASSMDLTSNYGYTFGSGTRLTVV.

This clonotype was counted between two and nine times. The J gene is TRBJ2-7, the V gene TRBV19; D perhaps matches TRBD1 (6 bases). In germline, CDR1 is LNHDA, CDR2 SQIVND (reference sequence). With 1 base removed from V and 4 bases from J, the gap between germline ends came to 11 bases. The CDR3 is made up of 14 amino acids. The CDR3 protein is CASSIGWQGYEQYF. The CDR3 region has the DNA TGTGCCAGTAGTATAGGTTGGCAGGGGTACGAGCAGTACTTC.

The rearrangement joins TRBV19 to TRBJ1-1, with D hard to call. Trimming stripped 3 bases from V and 4 bases from J, with 15 bases between. The CDR3 totals 15 residues. Germline assignment: CDR1 LNHDA and CDR2 SQIVND (reference sequence). The CDR3 region has the DNA TGTGCCAGTAGTATTACCCAGTCTTTCAGCACTGAAGCTTTCTTT. Translated, it gives CASSITQSFSTEAFF.

The chain carries TRBV5-6 and TRBJ1-6; D not certain. Germline V CDR1 and CDR2: SGHDT, YYEEEE. V was clipped by 0 bases and J by 10 bases, with 11 bases between them. This CDR3 is built from 14 residues. This CDR3 is CASSLDGSRSPLHF. The CDR3 DNA reads TGTGCCAGCAGCTTGGACGGGTCAAGGTCACCCCTCCACTTT.

The CDR3 DNA reads TGTGCCAGTAGTATGACTCCTACCTACAATGAGCAGTTCTTC. This gives the protein CASSMTPTYNEQFF. The chain couples TRBV19 to TRBJ2-1; D uncertain. Trimming removed 3 bases at V and 2 bases at J, with 8 bases between. The CDR3 runs to 14 residues. In germline, CDR1 is LNHDA, CDR2 SQIVND (reference sequence).